The next 2 T cell receptor beta chains were all read from a single sample in a study of OX40 agonist ivuxolimab in advanced cancers. Method: immunoSEQ multiplex PCR; TCRdb's copy keeps in-frame clones and lacks some. The sample contains around 60,000 clones, roughly 90% of which appear only once. The input for sequencing was CD4+ or CD8+ T cells sorted from blood, taken in a trial of the OX40 agonist ivuxolimab. The origin of the receptors is an adult with an advanced solid tumor such as melanoma, head and neck, liver or kidney cancer.

J is TRBJ1-2 and V is TRBV6-1, with D possibly TRBD1 on 6 matching bases. Trimming shortened V by 1 base and J by 8 bases, and 17 bases separated the two germline ends. Germline lookup yields CDR1 MNHNS and CDR2 SASEGT. The CDR3 has 15 amino acids. CDR3 coding DNA: TGTGCCAGCAGTGAAGGAACCAGGGGCCTGGGAGGCTACACCTTC. This codes for CASSEGTRGLGGYTF.

Only one count was recorded for this clone. Here the CDR3 reads CASSQEWDEGGETQYF. Written as DNA, the CDR3 is TGCGCCAGCAGCCAAGAGTGGGATGAGGGTGGAGAGACCCAGTACTTC. The gene calls are TRBV4-3 and TRBJ2-5; the D gene is possibly TRBD2 (5 bases). The CDR3 totals 16 residues. V was cut by 0 bases and J by 4 bases, with 15 bases left in between. Per the germline V gene, CDR1 is LGHNA and CDR2 is YSLEER.